These 10 T cell receptor beta chains came from one sample sequenced in a study of cytomegalovirus exposure and HLA in healthy donors. Method: immunoSEQ multiplex PCR; TCRdb's copy keeps in-frame clones and lacks some. The data hold about 130,000 clones, with 75% to 90% observed a single time. Sequencing used PBMCs. The receptors here all came from a woman younger than 30 in good health and CMV-seronegative.

The chain employs TRBV7-6 and TRBJ2-1; 8 bases are a match to TRBD2. The CDR3 has 15 amino acids. With V trimmed by 2 bases and J by 8 bases, 8 bases remained unmatched. CDR1 is SGHVS and CDR2 is FNYEAQ in the germline V gene. The CDR3 loop is CASSLRSGSSDEQFF. CDR3 nucleotides: TGTGCCAGCAGCTTAAGGAGCGGGAGTTCTGATGAGCAGTTCTTC.

This chain joins TRBV21-1 and TRBJ2-3; the table's D call, TRBD2, has no DNA check behind it. TRBV21-1 is marked as a pseudogene. There are 17 residues in the CDR3. Here the CDR3 reads CASSPKLIGTSSDTQYF. DNA for the CDR3: TGTGCCAGCAGCCCCAAACTAATCGGGACTAGTTCAGATACGCAGTATTTT.

The genes are TRBV11-3 and TRBJ1-4; 10 positions match TRBD1. The CDR3 is made up of 15 amino acids. CDR1 and CDR2 from the germline V gene are SGHNT and YENEEA. With 5 bases clipped from V and 10 bases from J, the junction kept 10 bases outside the gene matches. CDR3 sequence reads: CASSDYGTGEAKLFF. The CDR3, as DNA: TGTGCCAGCAGCGACTATGGGACAGGGGAGGCAAAACTGTTTTTT.

The CDR3 reads CAWKAWTGREAKNIQYF. CDR3 nucleotide sequence: TGTGCCTGGAAAGCCTGGACAGGGAGGGAAGCCAAAAACATTCAGTACTTC. The rearrangement joins TRBV30 to TRBJ2-4; D possibly corresponds to TRBD1 (8 bases). The CDR3 spans 17 residues. CDR1 is GTSNPN and CDR2 is SVGIG in the germline V gene (reference sequence). V lost 4 bases and J 0 bases, leaving 19 bases between the germline ends.

This chain connects TRBV21-1 to TRBJ2-5; whether TRBD2, the table's D call, matches the DNA was not checked. TRBV21-1 is listed as a pseudogene. The CDR3 is 12 residues long. The CDR3, as DNA: TGTGCCAGCACCCCTCTCCCAGAGACCCAGTACTTC. Protein: CASTPLPETQYF.

The V gene is TRBV5-1, the J gene TRBJ2-3; TRBD1 might be the D (5 bases). Germline assignment: CDR1 SGHRS and CDR2 YFSETQ. The CDR3 runs to 16 residues. V shed 4 bases and J shed 6 bases, with 21 bases lying between them. The CDR3 bases are TGCGCCAGCAGCCGACAGTCAGCAGGTACCACCGATACGCAGTATTTT. It encodes CASSRQSAGTTDTQYF. Drawing the rest from reference TRBV5-1 and TRBJ2-3, the complete variable domain is KAGVTQTPRYLIKTRGQQVTLSCSPISGHRSVSWYQQTPGQGLQFLFEYFSETQRNKGNFPGRFSGRQFSNSRSEMNVSTLELGDSALYLCASSRQSAGTTDTQYFGPGTRLTVL.

V is TRBV11-2 and J is TRBJ2-7; 12 bases match TRBD2. CDR1 and CDR2 (germline): SGHAT, FQNNGV. With 5 bases clipped from V and 0 bases from J, the junction kept 5 bases outside the gene matches. This CDR3 is 16 amino acids long. CDR3 region: CASSRLTSGSSYEQYF. The CDR3 DNA follows: TGTGCCAGCAGCCGACTGACTAGCGGGAGCTCCTACGAGCAGTACTTC.

The chain combines TRBV7-2 with TRBJ2-3, with no clear D. Germline assignment: CDR1 SGHTA and CDR2 FQGNSA. Trimming removed 6 bases from V and 2 bases from J, with 15 bases in between. CDR3 length: 15 residues. DNA of the CDR3: TGTGCCAGCAGACGCGGTGAAATCTCCACAGATACGCAGTATTTT. This translates into CASRRGEISTDTQYF. The full variable domain, with the rest looked up from reference TRBV7-2 and TRBJ2-3, is GAGVSQSPSNKVTEKGKDVELRCDPISGHTALYWYRQSLGQGLEFLIYFQGNSAPDKSGLPSDRFSAERTGGSVSTLTIQRTQQEDSAVYLCASRRGEISTDTQYFGPGTRLTVL.

Worth noting for this clone: An end of the junction differs from the germline gene, which may be a read error. The chain joins TRBV7-9 to TRBJ2-2; 9 positions match TRBD1. The CDR3 length is 17 residues. The germline CDR1 and CDR2 sequences are SEHNR and FQNEAQ (reference sequence). The chain's CDR3 is CASSLTIGGQGTEELFF. CDR3 nucleotide sequence: TGTGCCAGCAGCTTAACCATCGGGGGACAGGGAACCGAGGAGCTGTTTTTT.

This sequence joins TRBV15 and TRBJ2-1; D not resolved. Germline CDR1 is LNHNV and CDR2 is YYDKDF (reference sequence). The CDR3 totals 13 residues. Trimming shortened V by 0 bases and J by 9 bases, and 9 bases separated the two germline ends. As DNA, the CDR3 is TGTGCCACCAGCAGAGATCTGCGTGGTGAGCAGTTCTTC. It is translated as CATSRDLRGEQFF.